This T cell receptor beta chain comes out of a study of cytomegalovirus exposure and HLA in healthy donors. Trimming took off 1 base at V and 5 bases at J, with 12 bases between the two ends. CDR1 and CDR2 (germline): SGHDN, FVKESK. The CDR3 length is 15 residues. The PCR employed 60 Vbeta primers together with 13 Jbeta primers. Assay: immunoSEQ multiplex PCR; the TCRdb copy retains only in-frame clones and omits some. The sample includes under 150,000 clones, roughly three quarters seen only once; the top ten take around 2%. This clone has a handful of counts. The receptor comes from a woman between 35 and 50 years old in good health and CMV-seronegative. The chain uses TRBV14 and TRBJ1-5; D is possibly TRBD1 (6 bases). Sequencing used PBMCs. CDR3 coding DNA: TGTGCCAGCAGCCAAGGGGGGCAGGGGTATCAGCCCCAGCATTTT. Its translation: CASSQGGQGYQPQHF.